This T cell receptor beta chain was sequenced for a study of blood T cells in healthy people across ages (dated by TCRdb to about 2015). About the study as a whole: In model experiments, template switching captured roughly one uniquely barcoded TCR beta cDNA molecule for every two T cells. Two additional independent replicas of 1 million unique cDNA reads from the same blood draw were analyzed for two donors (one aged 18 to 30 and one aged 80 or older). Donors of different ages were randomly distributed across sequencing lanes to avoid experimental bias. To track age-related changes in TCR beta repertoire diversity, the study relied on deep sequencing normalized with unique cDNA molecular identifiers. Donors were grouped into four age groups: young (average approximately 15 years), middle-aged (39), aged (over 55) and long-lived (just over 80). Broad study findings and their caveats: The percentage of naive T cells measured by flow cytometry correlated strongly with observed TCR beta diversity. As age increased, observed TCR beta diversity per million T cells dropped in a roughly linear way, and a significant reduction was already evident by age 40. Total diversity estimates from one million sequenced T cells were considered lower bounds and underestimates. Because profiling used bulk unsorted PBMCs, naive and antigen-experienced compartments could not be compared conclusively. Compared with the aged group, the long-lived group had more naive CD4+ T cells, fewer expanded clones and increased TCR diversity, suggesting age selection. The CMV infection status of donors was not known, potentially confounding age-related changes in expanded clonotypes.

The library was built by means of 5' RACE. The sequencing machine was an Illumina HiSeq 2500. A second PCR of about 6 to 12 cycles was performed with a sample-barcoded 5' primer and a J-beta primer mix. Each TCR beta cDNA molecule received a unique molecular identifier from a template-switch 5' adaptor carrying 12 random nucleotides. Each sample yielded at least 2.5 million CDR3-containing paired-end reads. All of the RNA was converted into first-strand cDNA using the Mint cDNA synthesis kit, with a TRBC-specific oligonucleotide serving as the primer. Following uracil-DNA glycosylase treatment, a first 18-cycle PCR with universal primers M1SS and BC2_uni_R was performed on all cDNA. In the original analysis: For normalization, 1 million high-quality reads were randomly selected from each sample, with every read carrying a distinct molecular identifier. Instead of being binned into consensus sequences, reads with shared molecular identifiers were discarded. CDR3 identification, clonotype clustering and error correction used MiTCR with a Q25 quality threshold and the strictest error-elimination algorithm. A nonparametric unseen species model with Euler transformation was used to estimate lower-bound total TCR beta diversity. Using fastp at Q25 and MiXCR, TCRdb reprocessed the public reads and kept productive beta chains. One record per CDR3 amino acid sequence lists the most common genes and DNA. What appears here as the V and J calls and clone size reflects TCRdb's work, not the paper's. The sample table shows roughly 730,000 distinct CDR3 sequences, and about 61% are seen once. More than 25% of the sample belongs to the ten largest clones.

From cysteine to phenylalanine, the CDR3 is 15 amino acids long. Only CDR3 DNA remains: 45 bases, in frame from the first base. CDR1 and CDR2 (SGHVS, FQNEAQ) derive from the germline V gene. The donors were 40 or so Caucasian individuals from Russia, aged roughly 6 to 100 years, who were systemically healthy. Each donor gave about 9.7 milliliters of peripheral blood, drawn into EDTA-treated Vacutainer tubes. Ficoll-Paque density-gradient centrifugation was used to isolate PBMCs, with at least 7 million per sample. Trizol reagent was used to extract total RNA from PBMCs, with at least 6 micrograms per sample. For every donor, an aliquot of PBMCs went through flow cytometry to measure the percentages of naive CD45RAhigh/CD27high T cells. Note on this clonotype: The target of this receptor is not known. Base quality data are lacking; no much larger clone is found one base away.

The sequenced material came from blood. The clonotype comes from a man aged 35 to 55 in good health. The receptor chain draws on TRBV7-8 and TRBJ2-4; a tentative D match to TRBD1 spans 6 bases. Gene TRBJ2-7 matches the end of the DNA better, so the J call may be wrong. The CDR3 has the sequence CASSLGQMQGYEQYF. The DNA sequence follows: TGTGCCAGCAGCTTAGGTCAAATGCAGGGGTACGAGCAGTACTTC.